This T cell receptor beta chain was sequenced for a study of T cell responses to AZD1222 COVID-19 vaccine. About this clone itself: The antigen remains unidentified.

In germline, CDR1 is KGHSH, CDR2 LQKENI. This CDR3 region has 16 residues. The junction had 3 bases not matched to a gene; V was cut back by 3 bases and J by 2 bases. The study, taken as a whole, reports: Close to half of spike-specific TCRs reportedly recognize unmutated variant regions. Recipients of two AZD1222 doses showed rising Spike-specific TCR breadth and depth.

Libraries were prepared by immunoSEQ multiplex PCR; TCRdb keeps only in-frame clonotypes and omits some of them. The sample contains more than 120,000 clones, roughly 84% of which appear only once. The sequence came from an adult who received the AZD1222 COVID-19 vaccine. The input for sequencing was peripheral blood, taken 28 days after the second AZD1222 dose. This sequence joins TRBV18 and TRBJ2-2, with 10 nucleotides matching TRBD2. CDR3 DNA sequence: TGTGCCAGCTCACCTAGGACTAGCGGTAACACCGGGGAGCTGTTTTTT. The encoded protein is CASSPRTSGNTGELFF.